These T cell receptor beta chains were read from a single sample in a study of PD-1 blockade in classical Hodgkin lymphoma. The assay was immunoSEQ multiplex PCR, and TCRdb's table has in-frame clones only and misses some. The data contain thousands of clones, around 64% of them seen just once; the ten biggest clones take up roughly three quarters. This material consisted of CD8+ T cells from blood, taken before the fourth cycle of nivolumab. Receptor source: a human donor with classical Hodgkin lymphoma. Both conserved end residues are part of each CDR3. A D gene is named only where the DNA matches it firmly. Not every row has a clone size; where given, it reads once, few, many or a size class.

clone_size j_call v_call d_call cdr3_aa cdr3_nt
. TRBJ2-1 TRBV7-4 . CASSGWDNEQFF TGTGCCAGCAGCGGGTGGGACAATGAGCAGTTCTTC
. TRBJ2-7 TRBV10-3 . CAISESESFYEQYF TGTGCCATCAGTGAGTCGGAGTCTTTCTACGAGCAGTACTTC
. TRBJ1-1 TRBV7-6 . CASSLSGNTEAFF TGTGCCAGCAGCTTATCAGGGAACACTGAAGCTTTCTTT
. TRBJ2-1 TRBV27 . CASSLGMINEQFF TGTGCCAGCAGTTTAGGGATGATCAATGAGCAGTTCTTC
. TRBJ2-3 TRBV9 TRBD2 CASSVHSGDTDTQYF TGTGCCAGCAGCGTCCATAGCGGGGACACAGATACGCAGTATTTT
. TRBJ1-2 TRBV7-9 . CASSLAGQNYGYTF TGTGCCAGCAGCTTAGCGGGCCAGAACTATGGCTACACCTTC
. TRBJ1-2 TRBV6-4 . CASERDYGYTF TGTGCCAGCGAAAGGGACTATGGCTACACCTTC
. TRBJ2-3 TRBV28 TRBD2 CASSSWTSGHFDTQYF TGTGCCAGCAGTTCCTGGACTAGCGGGCATTTTGATACGCAGTATTTT
. TRBJ1-4 TRBV15 . CATSRGGGAGNNEKLFF TGTGCCACCAGCAGAGGAGGCGGGGCAGGTAATAATGAAAAACTGTTTTTT
few TRBJ2-7 TRBV13 . CASSLANTGLNYEQYF TGTGCCAGCAGCTTAGCTAATACAGGCCTGAACTACGAGCAGTACTTC
few TRBJ1-2 TRBV7-9 . CASSSPGANGYTF TGTGCCAGCAGCTCCCCCGGGGCGAATGGCTACACCTTC
. TRBJ2-3 TRBV27 TRBD2 CASSSSGGAPDTQYF TGTGCCAGCAGTTCCAGCGGGGGGGCCCCAGATACGCAGTATTTT
. TRBJ1-2 TRBV5-6 . CASSLVEGYYGYTF TGTGCCAGCAGCTTGGTTGAGGGGTACTATGGCTACACCTTC
. TRBJ2-3 TRBV6-6 . CASSPGTPADTQYF TGTGCCAGCAGTCCCGGGACCCCGGCGGATACGCAGTATTTT
few TRBJ1-4 TRBV5-6 . CASSLMTSEKLFF TGTGCCAGCAGCTTAATGACATCGGAAAAACTGTTTTTT